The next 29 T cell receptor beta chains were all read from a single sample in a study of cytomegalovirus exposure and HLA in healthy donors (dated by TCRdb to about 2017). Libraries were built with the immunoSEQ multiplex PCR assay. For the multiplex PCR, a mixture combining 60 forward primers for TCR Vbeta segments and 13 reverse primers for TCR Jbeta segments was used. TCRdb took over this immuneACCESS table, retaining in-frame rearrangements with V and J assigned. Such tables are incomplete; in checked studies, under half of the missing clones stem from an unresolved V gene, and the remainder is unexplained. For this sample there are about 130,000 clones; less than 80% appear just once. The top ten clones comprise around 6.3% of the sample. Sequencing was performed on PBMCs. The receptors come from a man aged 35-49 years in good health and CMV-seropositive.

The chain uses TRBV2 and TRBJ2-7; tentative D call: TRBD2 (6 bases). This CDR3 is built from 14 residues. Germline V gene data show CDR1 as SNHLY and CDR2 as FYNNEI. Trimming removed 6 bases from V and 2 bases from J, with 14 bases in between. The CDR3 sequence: CASRWGELAYEQYF. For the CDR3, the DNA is TGTGCCAGCAGGTGGGGGGAGTTAGCCTACGAGCAGTACTTC.

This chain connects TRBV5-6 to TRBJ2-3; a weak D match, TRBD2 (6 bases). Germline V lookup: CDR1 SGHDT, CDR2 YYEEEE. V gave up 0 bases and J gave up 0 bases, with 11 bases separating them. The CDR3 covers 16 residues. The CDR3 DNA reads TGTGCCAGCAGCTTGGCCCTACTAGCCAGCACAGATACGCAGTATTTT. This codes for CASSLALLASTDTQYF. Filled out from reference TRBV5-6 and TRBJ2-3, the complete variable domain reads DAGVTQSPTHLIKTRGQQVTLRCSPKSGHDTVSWYQQALGQGPQFIFQYYEEEERQRGNFPDRFSGHQFPNYSSELNVNALLLGDSALYLCASSLALLASTDTQYFGPGTRLTVL.

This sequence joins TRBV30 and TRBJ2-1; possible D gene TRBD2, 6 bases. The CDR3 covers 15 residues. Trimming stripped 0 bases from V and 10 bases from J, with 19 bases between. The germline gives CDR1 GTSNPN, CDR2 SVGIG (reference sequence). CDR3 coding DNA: TGTGCCTGGAGTGTTGGTAGGGGACTCCCTGCGGAGCAGTTCTTC. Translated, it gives CAWSVGRGLPAEQFF.

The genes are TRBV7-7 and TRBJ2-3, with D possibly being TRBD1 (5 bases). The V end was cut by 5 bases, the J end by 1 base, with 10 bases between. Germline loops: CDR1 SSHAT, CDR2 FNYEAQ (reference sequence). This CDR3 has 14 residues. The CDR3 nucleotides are TGTGCCAGCAGCACAACCAGGGGCACAGATACGCAGTATTTT. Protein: CASSTTRGTDTQYF.

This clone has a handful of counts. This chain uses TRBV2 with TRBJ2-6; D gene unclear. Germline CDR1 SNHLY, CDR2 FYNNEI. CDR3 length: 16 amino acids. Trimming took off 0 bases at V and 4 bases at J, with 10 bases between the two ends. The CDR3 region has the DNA TGTGCCAGCAGTGAAGCGAGGTCACCCGGGGCCAACGTCCTGACTTTC. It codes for CASSEARSPGANVLTF.

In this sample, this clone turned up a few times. CDR3 sequence (DNA): TGTGCCAGCAGTGAGGGGACAATCAAAAGCGGTGAAAAACTGTTTTTT. Its protein is CASSEGTIKSGEKLFF. This chain links TRBV6-1 with TRBJ1-4; D is perhaps TRBD1 (6 bases). Germline lookup yields CDR1 MNHNS and CDR2 SASEGT. V was pared by 3 bases and J by 7 bases, with 18 bases between. The CDR3 consists of 16 residues.

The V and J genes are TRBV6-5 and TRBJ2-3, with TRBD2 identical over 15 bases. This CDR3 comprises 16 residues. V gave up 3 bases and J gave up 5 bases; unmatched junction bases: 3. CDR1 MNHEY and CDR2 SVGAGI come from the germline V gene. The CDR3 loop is CASSYWTSGRGDTQYF. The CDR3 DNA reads TGTGCCAGCAGTTATTGGACTAGCGGGAGGGGAGATACGCAGTATTTT.

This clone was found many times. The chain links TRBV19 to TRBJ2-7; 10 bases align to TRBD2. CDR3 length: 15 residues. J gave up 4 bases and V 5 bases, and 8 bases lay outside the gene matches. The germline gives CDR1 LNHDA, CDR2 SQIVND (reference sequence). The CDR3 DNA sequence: TGTGCCAGTAGTTTTACTAGCGGGATTGGGTACGAGCAGTACTTC. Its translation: CASSFTSGIGYEQYF.

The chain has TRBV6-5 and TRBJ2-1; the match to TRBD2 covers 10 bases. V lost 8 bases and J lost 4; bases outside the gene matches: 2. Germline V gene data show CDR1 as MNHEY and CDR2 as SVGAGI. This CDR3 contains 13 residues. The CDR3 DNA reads TGTGCCAGCGGGACTAGCGTATACAATGAGCAGTTCTTC. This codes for CASGTSVYNEQFF.

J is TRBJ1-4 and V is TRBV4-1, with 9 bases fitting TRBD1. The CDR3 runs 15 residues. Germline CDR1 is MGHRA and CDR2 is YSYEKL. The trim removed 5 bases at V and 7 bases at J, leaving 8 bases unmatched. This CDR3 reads CASSFRTGVIEKLFF. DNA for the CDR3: TGCGCCAGCAGCTTCCGGACAGGGGTAATTGAAAAACTGTTTTTT.

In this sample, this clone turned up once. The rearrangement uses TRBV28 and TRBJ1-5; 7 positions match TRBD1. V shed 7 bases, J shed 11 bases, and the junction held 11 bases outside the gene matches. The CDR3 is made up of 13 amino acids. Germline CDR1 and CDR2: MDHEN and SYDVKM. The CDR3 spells CASNDRVNLAQHF. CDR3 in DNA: TGTGCCAGCAATGACAGGGTAAATCTGGCCCAGCATTTT.

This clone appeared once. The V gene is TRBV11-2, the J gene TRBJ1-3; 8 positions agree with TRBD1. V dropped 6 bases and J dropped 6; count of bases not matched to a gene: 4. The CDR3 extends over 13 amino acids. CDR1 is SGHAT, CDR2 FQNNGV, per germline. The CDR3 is CASRKDRANTIYF. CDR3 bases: TGTGCCAGCAGGAAGGACAGGGCAAACACCATATATTTT.

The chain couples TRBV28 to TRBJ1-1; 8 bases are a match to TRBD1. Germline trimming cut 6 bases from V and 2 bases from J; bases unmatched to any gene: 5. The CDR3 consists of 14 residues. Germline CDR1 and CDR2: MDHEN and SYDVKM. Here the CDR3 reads CASRDRGRNTEAFF. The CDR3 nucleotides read TGTGCCAGCAGAGACAGGGGACGTAACACTGAAGCTTTCTTT.

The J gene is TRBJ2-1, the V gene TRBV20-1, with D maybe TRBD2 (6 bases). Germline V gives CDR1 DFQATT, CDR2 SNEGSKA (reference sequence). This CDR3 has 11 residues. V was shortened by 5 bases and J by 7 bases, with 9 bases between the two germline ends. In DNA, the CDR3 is TGCAGTGCTCCACTAGCAAATGAGCAGTTCTTC. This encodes CSAPLANEQFF.

The chain's CDR3 is CSVSRDPNSYEQYF. The CDR3, as DNA: TGCAGCGTCTCGCGGGACCCAAACTCCTACGAGCAGTACTTC. The chain has TRBV29-1 and TRBJ2-7; D may be TRBD2 (6 bases). This CDR3 has 14 residues. Trimming removed 6 bases from V and 0 bases from J, with 15 bases in between. The germline V gene encodes CDR1 SQVTM and CDR2 ANQGSEA.

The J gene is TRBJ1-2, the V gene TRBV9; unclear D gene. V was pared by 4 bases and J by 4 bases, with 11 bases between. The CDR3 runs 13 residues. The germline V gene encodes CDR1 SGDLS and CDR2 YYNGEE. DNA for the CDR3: TGTGCCAGCAGCCCCGGAACAGTCTATGGCTACACCTTC. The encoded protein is CASSPGTVYGYTF.

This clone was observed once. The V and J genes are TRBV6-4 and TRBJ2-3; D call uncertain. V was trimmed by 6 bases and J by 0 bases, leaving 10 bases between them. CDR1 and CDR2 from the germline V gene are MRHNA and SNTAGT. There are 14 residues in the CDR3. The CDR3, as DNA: TGTGCCAGCAGCCCCCAGAGGAGCACAGATACGCAGTATTTT. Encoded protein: CASSPQRSTDTQYF.

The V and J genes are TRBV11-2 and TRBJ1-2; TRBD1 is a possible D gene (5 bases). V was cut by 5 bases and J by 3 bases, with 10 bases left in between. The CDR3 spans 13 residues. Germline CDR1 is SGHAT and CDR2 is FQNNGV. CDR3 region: CASSPGEDYGYTF. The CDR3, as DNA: TGTGCCAGCAGCCCGGGGGAGGACTATGGCTACACCTTC. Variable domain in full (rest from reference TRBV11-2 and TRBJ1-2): EAGVAQSPRYKIIEKRQSVAFWCNPISGHATLYWYQQILGQGPKLLIQFQNNGVVDDSQLPKDRFSAERLKGVDSTLKIQPAKLEDSAVYLCASSPGEDYGYTFGSGTRLTVV.

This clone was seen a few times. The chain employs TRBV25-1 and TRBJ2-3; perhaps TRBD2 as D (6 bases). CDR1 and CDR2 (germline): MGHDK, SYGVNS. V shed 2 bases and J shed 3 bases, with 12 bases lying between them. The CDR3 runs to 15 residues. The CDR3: CASSEGTHFTDTQYF. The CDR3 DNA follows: TGTGCCAGCAGTGAAGGGACTCATTTTACAGATACGCAGTATTTT.

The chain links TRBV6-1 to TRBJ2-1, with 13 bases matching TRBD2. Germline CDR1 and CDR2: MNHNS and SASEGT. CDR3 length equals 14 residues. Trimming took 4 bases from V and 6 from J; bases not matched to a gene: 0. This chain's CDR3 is CASSGTSGSNEQFF. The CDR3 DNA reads TGTGCCAGCAGTGGGACTAGCGGGAGCAATGAGCAGTTCTTC.

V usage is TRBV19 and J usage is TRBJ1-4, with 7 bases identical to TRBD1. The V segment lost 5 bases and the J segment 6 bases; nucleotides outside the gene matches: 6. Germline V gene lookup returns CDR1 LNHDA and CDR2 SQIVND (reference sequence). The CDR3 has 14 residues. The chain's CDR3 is CASSYRGGDEKLFF. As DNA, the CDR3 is TGTGCCAGTAGTTACAGGGGCGGAGATGAAAAACTGTTTTTT.

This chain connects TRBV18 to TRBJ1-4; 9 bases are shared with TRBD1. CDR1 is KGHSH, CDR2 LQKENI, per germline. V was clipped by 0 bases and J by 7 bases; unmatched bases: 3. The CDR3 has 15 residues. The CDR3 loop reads CASSPPGQGLEKLFF. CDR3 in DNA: TGTGCCAGCTCACCACCGGGACAGGGCCTTGAAAAACTGTTTTTT.

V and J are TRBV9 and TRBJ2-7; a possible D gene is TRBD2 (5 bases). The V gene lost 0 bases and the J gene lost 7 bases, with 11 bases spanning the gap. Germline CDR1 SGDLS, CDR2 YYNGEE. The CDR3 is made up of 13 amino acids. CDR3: CASSVEVWEEQYF. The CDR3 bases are TGTGCCAGCAGCGTAGAGGTGTGGGAGGAGCAGTACTTC. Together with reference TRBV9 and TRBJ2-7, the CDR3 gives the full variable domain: DSGVTQTPKHLITATGQRVTLRCSPRSGDLSVYWYQQSLDQGLQFLIQYYNGEERAKGNILERFSAQQFPDLHSELNLSSLELGDSALYFCASSVEVWEEQYFGPGTRLTVT.

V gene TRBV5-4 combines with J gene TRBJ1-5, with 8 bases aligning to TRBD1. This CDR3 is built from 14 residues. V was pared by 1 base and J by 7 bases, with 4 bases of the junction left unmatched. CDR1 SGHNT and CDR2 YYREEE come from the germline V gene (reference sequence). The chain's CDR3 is CASSLSGGGQPQHF. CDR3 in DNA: TGTGCCAGCAGCTTGTCAGGGGGCGGACAGCCCCAGCATTTT.

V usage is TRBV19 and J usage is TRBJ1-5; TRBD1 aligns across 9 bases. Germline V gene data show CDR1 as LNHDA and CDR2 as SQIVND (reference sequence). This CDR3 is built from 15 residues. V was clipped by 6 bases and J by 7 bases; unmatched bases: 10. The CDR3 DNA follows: TGTGCCAGTAGCCCCCCGGGACAGGGAATACAGCCCCAGCATTTT. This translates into CASSPPGQGIQPQHF.

The CDR3 reads CASSVGTPGYTEAFF. In DNA form, the CDR3 reads TGTGCCAGCAGCGTTGGGACACCTGGGTACACTGAAGCTTTCTTT. The V call is TRBV9, the J call TRBJ1-1, with D tentatively TRBD1 (6 bases). The CDR3 contains 15 residues. CDR1 and CDR2 (germline): SGDLS, YYNGEE. Between the trimmed V and J ends, which lost 2 bases and 3 bases, there was a span of 14 bases.

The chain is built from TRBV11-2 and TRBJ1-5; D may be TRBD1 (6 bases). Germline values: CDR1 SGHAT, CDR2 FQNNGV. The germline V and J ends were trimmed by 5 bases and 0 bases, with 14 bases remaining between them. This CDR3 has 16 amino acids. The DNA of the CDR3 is TGTGCCAGCAGCCCCGGACAGAGATATAGCAATCAGCCCCAGCATTTT. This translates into CASSPGQRYSNQPQHF.

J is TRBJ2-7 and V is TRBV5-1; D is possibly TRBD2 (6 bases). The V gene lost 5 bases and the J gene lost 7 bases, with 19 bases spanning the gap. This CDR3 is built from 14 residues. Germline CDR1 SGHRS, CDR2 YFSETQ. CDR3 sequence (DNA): TGCGCCAGCAGGACTCTGGACGGGGACTCAGAGCAGTACTTC. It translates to CASRTLDGDSEQYF.

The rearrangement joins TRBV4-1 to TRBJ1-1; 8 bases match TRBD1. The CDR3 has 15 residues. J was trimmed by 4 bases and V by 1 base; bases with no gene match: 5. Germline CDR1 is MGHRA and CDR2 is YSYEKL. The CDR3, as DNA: TGCGCCAGCAGCCAAGGGACAGGGTTGGTCACTGAAGCTTTCTTT. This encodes CASSQGTGLVTEAFF.